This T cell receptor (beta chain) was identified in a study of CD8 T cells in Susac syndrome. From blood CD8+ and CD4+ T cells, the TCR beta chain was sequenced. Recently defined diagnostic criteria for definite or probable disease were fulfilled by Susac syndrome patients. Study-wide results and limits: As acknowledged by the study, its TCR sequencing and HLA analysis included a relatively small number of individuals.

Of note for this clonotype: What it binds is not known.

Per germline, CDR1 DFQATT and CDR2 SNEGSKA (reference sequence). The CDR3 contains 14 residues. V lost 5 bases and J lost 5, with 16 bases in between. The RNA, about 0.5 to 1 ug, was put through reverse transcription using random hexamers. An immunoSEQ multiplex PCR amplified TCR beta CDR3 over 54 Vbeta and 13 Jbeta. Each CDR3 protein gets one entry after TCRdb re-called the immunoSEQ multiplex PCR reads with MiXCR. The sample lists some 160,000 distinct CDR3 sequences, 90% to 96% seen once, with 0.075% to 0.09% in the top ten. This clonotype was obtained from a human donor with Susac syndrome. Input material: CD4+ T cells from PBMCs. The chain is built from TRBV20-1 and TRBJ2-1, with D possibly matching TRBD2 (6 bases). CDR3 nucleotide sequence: TGCAGTGCTTCTGGTAAAATAGCGGACAATGAGCAGTTCTTC. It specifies CSASGKIADNEQFF.